These T cell receptor beta chains were read from a single sample in a study of T cell responses to AZD1222 COVID-19 vaccine. Repertoires were generated with immunoSEQ multiplex PCR, while TCRdb's copy carries only in-frame clones and drops some. The sample lists about 100,000 clones, around nine tenths occurring once. The input for sequencing was peripheral blood, taken 28 days after the second AZD1222 dose. The receptors were gathered from an adult who received the AZD1222 COVID-19 vaccine. CDR3s include the opening cysteine and the closing phenylalanine or tryptophan. D genes are given only for firm matches. Clone size, where shown, is once, few, many, or a class for clones that have expanded.

>NA|NA|TRBJ2-1|TRBV11-2
CASSLSLWGEQFF
TGTGCCAGCAGCTTATCTCTGTGGGGTGAGCAGTTCTTC
>NA|TRBD2|TRBJ2-1|TRBV28
CASRLGRTSGYNEQFF
TGTGCCAGCAGACTGGGCCGGACTAGCGGTTACAATGAGCAGTTCTTC
>NA|TRBD2|TRBJ2-3|TRBV7-7
CASSSGGGSTDTQYF
TGTGCCAGCAGCTCCGGCGGGGGTAGCACAGATACGCAGTATTTT
>NA|TRBD1|TRBJ2-2|TRBV2
CASSGQVTGELFF
TGTGCCAGCTCTGGACAGGTCACCGGGGAGCTGTTTTTT
>NA|TRBD1|TRBJ1-1|TRBV7-9
CASSLGGQGYEAFF
TGTGCCAGCAGCTTAGGGGGACAGGGATATGAAGCTTTCTTT
>NA|NA|TRBJ2-5|TRBV7-9
CASSRDTETQYF
TGTGCCAGCAGCCGGGACACGGAGACCCAGTACTTC
>NA|TRBD2|TRBJ2-7|TRBV13
CASSLSGTSSYEQYF
TGTGCCAGCAGCTTGAGCGGGACCTCCTCCTACGAGCAGTACTTC
>NA|TRBD1|TRBJ2-7|TRBV19
CASSIGTGAYEQYF
TGTGCCAGTAGTATAGGGACAGGGGCCTACGAGCAGTACTTC
>once|TRBD1|TRBJ1-6|TRBV27
CASSLGGDRVNSPLHF
TGTGCCAGCAGTTTGGGGGGGGACAGGGTCAATTCACCCCTCCACTTT
>once|NA|TRBJ1-1|TRBV27
CASSFQRNTEAFF
TGTGCCAGCAGTTTTCAGCGGAACACTGAAGCTTTCTTT
>once|TRBD2|TRBJ2-1|TRBV5-1
CASSFGGTKPNEQFF
TGCGCCAGCAGCTTCGGGGGGACGAAACCTAATGAGCAGTTCTTC
>once|TRBD1|TRBJ2-5|TRBV10-1
CASSERTGRQETQYF
TGCGCCAGCAGTGAAAGGACAGGGCGGCAAGAGACCCAGTACTTC
>NA|TRBD1|TRBJ1-4|TRBV7-9
CASSSDRGVTNEKLFF
TGTGCCAGCAGCTCAGACAGGGGGGTTACTAATGAAAAACTGTTTTTT
>NA|NA|TRBJ2-5|TRBV27
CASSFRYGQETQYF
TGTGCCAGCAGTTTCCGGTATGGCCAAGAGACCCAGTACTTC
>NA|NA|TRBJ2-3|TRBV11-3
CASSWGPGDTQYF
TGTGCCAGCAGCTGGGGCCCGGGTGATACGCAGTATTTT
>NA|NA|TRBJ2-2|TRBV5-1
CASSSSGVAVAGELFF
TGCGCCAGCAGCTCCTCAGGGGTTGCAGTCGCCGGGGAGCTGTTTTTT
>NA|TRBD2|TRBJ2-6|TRBV19
CASSDDLPGREVSGANVLTF
TGTGCCAGTAGCGACGACTTACCGGGACGGGAGGTCTCTGGGGCCAACGTCCTGACTTTC
>NA|TRBD1|TRBJ1-2|TRBV7-9
CASSLGVGDRGSGYTF
TGTGCCAGCAGCTTAGGGGTTGGGGACAGGGGATCTGGCTACACCTTC